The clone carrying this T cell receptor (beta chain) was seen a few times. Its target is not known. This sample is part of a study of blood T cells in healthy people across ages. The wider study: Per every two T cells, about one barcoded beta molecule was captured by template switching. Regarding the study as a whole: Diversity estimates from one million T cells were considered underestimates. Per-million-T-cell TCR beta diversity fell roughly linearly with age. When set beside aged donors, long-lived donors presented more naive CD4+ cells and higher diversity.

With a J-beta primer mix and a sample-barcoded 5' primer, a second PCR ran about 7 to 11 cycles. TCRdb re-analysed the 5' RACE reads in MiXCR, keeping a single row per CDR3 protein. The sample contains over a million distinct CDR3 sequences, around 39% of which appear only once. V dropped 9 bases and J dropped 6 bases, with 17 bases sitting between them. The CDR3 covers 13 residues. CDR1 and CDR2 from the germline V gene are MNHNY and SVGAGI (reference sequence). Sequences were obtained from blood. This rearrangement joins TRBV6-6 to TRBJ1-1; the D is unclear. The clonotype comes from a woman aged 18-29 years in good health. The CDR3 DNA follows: TGTGCCAGTGAGGGTAGGGAGGCGGCTGAAGCTTTCTTT. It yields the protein CASEGREAAEAFF.